This T cell receptor beta chain appears in the sequencing data of a study of blood T cell repertoires in COVID-19. Study-wide context: The United States, Italy and Spain supplied acute and convalescent COVID-19 samples.

This clone was seen just once. The data were produced by immunoSEQ multiplex PCR, yet TCRdb's version contains in-frame clones alone and is incomplete. The sample records around 140,000 clones, more than 60% being singletons. CDR1 is MDHEN, CDR2 SYDVKM, per germline. This CDR3 contains 16 residues. The V segment lost 6 bases and the J segment 2 bases; nucleotides outside the gene matches: 7. The TCR comes from a woman aged 60-75 years with acute or convalescent COVID-19. The chain has TRBV28 and TRBJ2-6, with 7 bases that match TRBD1. The material sequenced was peripheral blood. The CDR3 loop reads CASRSYRGPGANVLTF. The CDR3 DNA sequence: TGTGCCAGCAGGTCATACAGGGGACCTGGGGCCAACGTCCTGACTTTC.